These T cell receptor beta chains were read from a single sample in a study of beta chain features in type 1 diabetes. Assay: immunoSEQ multiplex PCR; the TCRdb copy retains only in-frame clones and omits some. The sample shows approximately 170,000 clones, less than 9.5% of them seen only once. The sample was central memory CD4+ T cells from blood. The receptors stem from a young woman in good health. Both conserved end residues are part of each CDR3. The order of the fields is D gene, J gene, V gene, clone size, CDR3 DNA, CDR3 protein. The D gene is left open where the match is weak. Clone size is not always given. Where it is, it says once, few, many or a class for expanded clones.

TRBD2	TRBJ2-5	TRBV2	few	TGTGCCAGCACTTGGCGGGGGGAAGAGACCCAGTACTTC	CASTWRGEETQYF
TRBD2	TRBJ2-1	TRBV5-8	.	TGTGCCAGCACCGCAGGGACTAGCGGATACAATGAGCAGTTCTTC	CASTAGTSGYNEQFF
TRBD1	TRBJ2-7	TRBV5-1	few	TGCGCCAGCAGCTTGGCCAGGGACAGGCCCTACTTC	CASSLARDRPYF
.	TRBJ2-3	TRBV5-1	.	TGCGCCAGCAGCTTGGTACAGGGTAGTGCCGATACGCAGTATTTT	CASSLVQGSADTQYF
.	TRBJ1-2	TRBV6-5	few	TGTGCCAGCAGGGAACCAGGGGGCTACACCTTC	CASREPGGYTF
TRBD1	TRBJ1-1	TRBV7-8	few	TGTGCCAGCAGCCCCGGGACAGCGAGGACTGAAGCTTTCTTT	CASSPGTARTEAFF
.	TRBJ2-6	TRBV11-2	.	TGTGCCAGCAGCTTTGCGGGGGCCAACGTCCTGACTTTC	CASSFAGANVLTF
.	TRBJ2-7	TRBV30	.	TGTGCCTGGAGTTTTCCTCCTATCTACGAGCAGTACTTC	CAWSFPPIYEQYF
TRBD2	TRBJ2-7	TRBV28	.	TGTGCCAGTACTAGCGGAAGCCCCTCTTCCTACGAGCAGTACTTC	CASTSGSPSSYEQYF
TRBD1	TRBJ2-6	TRBV9	.	TGTGCCAGCAGACTTGGACAGGGTACCGGGGCCAACGTCCTGACTTTC	CASRLGQGTGANVLTF
.	TRBJ1-2	TRBV4-3	few	TGCGCCAGCAGCCAAGTTCAGGGAAGGTATGGCTACACCTTC	CASSQVQGRYGYTF
.	TRBJ1-3	TRBV6-6	few	TGTGCCAGCATCCTACAGGGTCCTGACACCATATATTTT	CASILQGPDTIYF
.	TRBJ2-5	TRBV30	many	TGTGCCTGGAGTGTAGGAGGAGAGACCCAGTACTTC	CAWSVGGETQYF
TRBD2	TRBJ2-1	TRBV7-9	.	TGTGCCAGCAGCCTCGGACTAGCGGGGCCCTACAATGAGCAGTTCTTC	CASSLGLAGPYNEQFF
.	TRBJ2-7	TRBV18	.	TGTGCCAGCTCACTAGAACACAGGGACCACGAGCAGTACTTC	CASSLEHRDHEQYF
.	TRBJ1-1	TRBV9	few	TGTGCCAGCAGCGTAGAAGGGGTTGGGACTGAAGCTTTCTTT	CASSVEGVGTEAFF
.	TRBJ2-7	TRBV5-1	.	TGCGCCAGCAGCCAAACACAAGGGGCCCTCTACTTC	CASSQTQGALYF
TRBD1	TRBJ1-1	TRBV19	.	TGTGCCAGTAGTATAGATAACAGGGGGAACACTGAAGCTTTCTTT	CASSIDNRGNTEAFF
TRBD2	TRBJ2-1	TRBV29-1	.	TGCAGCGTACCGGGACTAGCGGGCCCTCCTTACAATGAGCAGTTCTTC	CSVPGLAGPPYNEQFF
.	TRBJ1-1	TRBV4-1	.	TGCGCCAGCAGCCAAGATACCGAGTACACTGAAGCTTTCTTT	CASSQDTEYTEAFF
.	TRBJ2-7	TRBV11-2	once	TGTGCCAGCAGCTTAGTGCGGACGACAGAAACCTACGAGCAGTACTTC	CASSLVRTTETYEQYF
TRBD2	TRBJ2-3	TRBV19	medium-sized	TGTGCCAGCAGGACTAGCGGGAGCGGGGATACGCAGTATTTT	CASRTSGSGDTQYF
TRBD1	TRBJ2-1	TRBV5-1	.	TGCGCCAGCAAACTACAGGGGTCTAGCTCCTACAATGAGCAGTTCTTC	CASKLQGSSSYNEQFF
.	TRBJ2-1	TRBV18	few	TGTGCCAGCTCACCCTCGACGGCCTCGGGGTTCTTC	CASSPSTASGFF
TRBD1	TRBJ1-2	TRBV7-2	.	TGTGCCAGCAGCTTACCGGGACAGGCCTATGGCTACACCTTC	CASSLPGQAYGYTF
.	TRBJ2-2	TRBV5-1	.	TGCGCCAGCAGCCATCCCAGCGGCACCGGGGAGCTGTTTTTT	CASSHPSGTGELFF
TRBD2	TRBJ2-5	TRBV5-1	.	TGCGCCAGCAGGGCGAATAGCGGGCCCCAAGAGACCCAGTACTTC	CASRANSGPQETQYF
.	TRBJ2-3	TRBV11-2	few	TGTGCCAGCAGCTTAGAATCCGGCGGGGGCCTAAGCACAGATACGCAGTATTTT	CASSLESGGGLSTDTQYF
.	TRBJ1-1	TRBV6-5	few	TGTGCCAGCAGTTCGAACGACGGGGGGTGGGACACTGAAGCTTTCTTT	CASSSNDGGWDTEAFF
TRBD1	TRBJ2-2	TRBV30	.	TGTGCCTCGGTCCGGGGACAGGGGTTCACCGGGGAGCTGTTTTTT	CASVRGQGFTGELFF
.	TRBJ1-3	TRBV4-1	.	TGCGCCAGCAGCCGGGGGGGATTGACGGGGACCTCTGGAAACACCATATATTTT	CASSRGGLTGTSGNTIYF
TRBD1	TRBJ1-2	TRBV7-9	.	TGTGCCAGCAGCGCCCCGGGACAGGGATATGGCTACACCTTC	CASSAPGQGYGYTF